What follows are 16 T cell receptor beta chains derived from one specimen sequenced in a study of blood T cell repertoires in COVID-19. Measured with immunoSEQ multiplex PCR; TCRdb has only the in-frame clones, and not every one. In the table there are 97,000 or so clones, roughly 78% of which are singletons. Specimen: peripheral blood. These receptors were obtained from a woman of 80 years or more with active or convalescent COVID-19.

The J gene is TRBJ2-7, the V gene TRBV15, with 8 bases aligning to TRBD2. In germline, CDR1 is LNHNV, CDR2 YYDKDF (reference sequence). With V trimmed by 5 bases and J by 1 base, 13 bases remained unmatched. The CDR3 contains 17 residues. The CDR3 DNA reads TGTGCCACCAGCGATCGAGCGGGAGAGCCCAAGTCCTACGAGCAGTACTTC. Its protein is CATSDRAGEPKSYEQYF.

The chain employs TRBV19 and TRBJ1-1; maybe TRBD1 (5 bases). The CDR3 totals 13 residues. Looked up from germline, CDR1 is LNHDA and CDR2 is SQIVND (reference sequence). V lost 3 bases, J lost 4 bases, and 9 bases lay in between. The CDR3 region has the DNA TGTGCCAGTAGTATGAGTAGGGGCACTGAAGCTTTCTTT. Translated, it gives CASSMSRGTEAFF. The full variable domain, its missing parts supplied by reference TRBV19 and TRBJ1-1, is DGGITQSPKYLFRKEGQNVTLSCEQNLNHDAMYWYRQDPGQGLRLIYYSQIVNDFQKGDIAEGYSVSREKKESFPLTVTSAQKNPTAFYLCASSMSRGTEAFFGQGTRLTVV.

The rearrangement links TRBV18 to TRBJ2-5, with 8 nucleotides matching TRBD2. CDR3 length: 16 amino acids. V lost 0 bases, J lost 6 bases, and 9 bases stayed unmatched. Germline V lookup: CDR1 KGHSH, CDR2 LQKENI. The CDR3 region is CASSPPASGSHQTQYF. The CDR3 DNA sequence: TGTGCCAGCTCACCACCTGCCAGCGGGAGCCATCAGACCCAGTACTTC. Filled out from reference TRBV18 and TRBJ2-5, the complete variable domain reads NAGVMQNPRHLVRRRGQEARLRCSPMKGHSHVYWYRQLPEEGLKFMVYLQKENIIDESGMPKERFSAEFPKEGPSILRIQQVVRGDSAAYFCASSPPASGSHQTQYFGPGTRLLVL.

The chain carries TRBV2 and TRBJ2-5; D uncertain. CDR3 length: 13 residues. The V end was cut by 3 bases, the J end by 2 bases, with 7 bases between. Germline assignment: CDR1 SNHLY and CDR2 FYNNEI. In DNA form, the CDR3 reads TGTGCCAGCAGTGACCGGGTACAAGAGACCCAGTACTTC. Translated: CASSDRVQETQYF.

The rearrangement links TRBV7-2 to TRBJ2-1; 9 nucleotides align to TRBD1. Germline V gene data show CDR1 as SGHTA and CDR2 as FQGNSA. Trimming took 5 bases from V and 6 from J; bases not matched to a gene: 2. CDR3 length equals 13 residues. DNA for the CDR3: TGTGCCAGCAGCAGGGACAGGGTCAATGAGCAGTTCTTC. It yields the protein CASSRDRVNEQFF.

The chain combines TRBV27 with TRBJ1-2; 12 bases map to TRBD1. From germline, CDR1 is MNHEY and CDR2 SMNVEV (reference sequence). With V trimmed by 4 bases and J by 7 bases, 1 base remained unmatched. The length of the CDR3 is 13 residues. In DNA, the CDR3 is TGTGCCAGCAGTTCGGGACAGGGGGCTGGCTACACCTTC. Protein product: CASSSGQGAGYTF.

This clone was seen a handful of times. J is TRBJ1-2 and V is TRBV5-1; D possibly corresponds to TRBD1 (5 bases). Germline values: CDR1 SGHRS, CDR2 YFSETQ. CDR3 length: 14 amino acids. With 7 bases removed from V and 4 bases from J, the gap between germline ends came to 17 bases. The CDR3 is CASGKTDITYGYTF. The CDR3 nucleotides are TGCGCCAGCGGGAAGACAGACATAACCTATGGCTACACCTTC.

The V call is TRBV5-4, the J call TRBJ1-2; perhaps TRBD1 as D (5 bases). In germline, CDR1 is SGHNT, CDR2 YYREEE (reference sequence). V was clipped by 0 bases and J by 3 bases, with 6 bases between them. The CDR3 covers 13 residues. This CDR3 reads CASSLVGHYGYTF. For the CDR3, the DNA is TGTGCCAGCAGCTTGGTGGGGCACTATGGCTACACCTTC.

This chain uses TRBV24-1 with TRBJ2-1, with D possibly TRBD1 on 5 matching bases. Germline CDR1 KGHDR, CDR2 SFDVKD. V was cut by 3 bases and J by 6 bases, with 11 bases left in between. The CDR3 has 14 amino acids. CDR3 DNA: TGTGCCACCAGTGATGCGCACAGGCGCAATGAGCAGTTCTTC. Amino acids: CATSDAHRRNEQFF.

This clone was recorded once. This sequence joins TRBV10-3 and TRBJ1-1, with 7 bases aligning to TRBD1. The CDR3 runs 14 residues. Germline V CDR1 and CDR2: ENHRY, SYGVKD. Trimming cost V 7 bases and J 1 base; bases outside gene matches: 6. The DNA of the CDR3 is TGTGCCATCAAGGCAGGGGGAGCGAACACTGAAGCTTTCTTT. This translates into CAIKAGGANTEAFF.

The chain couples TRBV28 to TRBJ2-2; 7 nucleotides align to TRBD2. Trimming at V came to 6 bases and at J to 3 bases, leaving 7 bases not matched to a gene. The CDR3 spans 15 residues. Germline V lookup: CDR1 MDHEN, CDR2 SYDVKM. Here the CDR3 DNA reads TGTGCCAGCAGCCGCGGGGGTAGGCACACCGGGGAGCTGTTTTTT. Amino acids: CASSRGGRHTGELFF.

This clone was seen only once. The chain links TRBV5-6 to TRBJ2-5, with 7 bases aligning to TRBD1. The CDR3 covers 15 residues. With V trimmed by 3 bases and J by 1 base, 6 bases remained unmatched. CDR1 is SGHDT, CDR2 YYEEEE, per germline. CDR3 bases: TGTGCCAGCAGCTCGGGGACAGTCCTCCAAGAGACCCAGTACTTC. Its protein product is CASSSGTVLQETQYF.

The CDR3 spells CSVSQGRSYEQYF. The CDR3 nucleotides read TGCAGCGTCTCACAGGGAAGGTCCTACGAGCAGTACTTC. The chain uses TRBV29-1 and TRBJ2-7; possibly TRBD1 for D (6 bases). Trimming shortened V by 6 bases and J by 1 base, and 13 bases separated the two germline ends. The CDR3 is 13 residues long. The germline gives CDR1 SQVTM, CDR2 ANQGSEA.

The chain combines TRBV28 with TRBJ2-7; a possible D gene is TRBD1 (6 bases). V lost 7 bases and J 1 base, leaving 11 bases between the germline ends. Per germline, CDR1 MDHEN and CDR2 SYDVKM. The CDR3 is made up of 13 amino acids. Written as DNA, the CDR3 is TGTGCCAGCAACGGGACACCTTCCTACGAGCAGTACTTC. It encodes CASNGTPSYEQYF.

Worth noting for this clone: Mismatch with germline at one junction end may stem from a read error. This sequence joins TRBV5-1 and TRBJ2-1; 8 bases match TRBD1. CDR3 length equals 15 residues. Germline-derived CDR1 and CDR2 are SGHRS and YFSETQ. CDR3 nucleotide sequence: TGTGCCAGCAGCTGGAGGACAGGGCCCTACAATGAGCAGTTCTTC. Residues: CASSWRTGPYNEQFF.

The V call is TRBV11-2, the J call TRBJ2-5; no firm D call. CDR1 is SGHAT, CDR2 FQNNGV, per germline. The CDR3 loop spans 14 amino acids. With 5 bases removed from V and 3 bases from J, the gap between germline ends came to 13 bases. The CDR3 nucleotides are TGTGCCAGCAGCCGCGCCATAAAGAAAGAGACCCAGTACTTC. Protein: CASSRAIKKETQYF.